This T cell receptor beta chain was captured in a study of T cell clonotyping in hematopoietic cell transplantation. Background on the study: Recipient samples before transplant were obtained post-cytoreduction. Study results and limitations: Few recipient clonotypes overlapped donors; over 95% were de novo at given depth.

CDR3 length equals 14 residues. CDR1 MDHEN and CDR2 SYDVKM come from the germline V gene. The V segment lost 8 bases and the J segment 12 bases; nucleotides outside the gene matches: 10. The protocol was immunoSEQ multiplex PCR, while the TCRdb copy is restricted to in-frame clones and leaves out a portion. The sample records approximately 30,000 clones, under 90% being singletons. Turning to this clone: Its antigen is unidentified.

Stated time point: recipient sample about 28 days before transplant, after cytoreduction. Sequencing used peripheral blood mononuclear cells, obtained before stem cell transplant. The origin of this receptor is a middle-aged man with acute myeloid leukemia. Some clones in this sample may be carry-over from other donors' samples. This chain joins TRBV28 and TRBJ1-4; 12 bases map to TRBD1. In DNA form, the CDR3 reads TGTGCCAGCCTACGGGACAGGGGGCATTGGGAACTGTTTTTT. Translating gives CASLRDRGHWELFF.